This entry lists 5 T cell receptor beta chains sequenced from one sample in a study of blood T cell repertoires in COVID-19. TCRdb keeps only in-frame clones here, not all; method: immunoSEQ multiplex PCR. The table has 130,000 or so clones, roughly 80% seen once. Source material: peripheral blood. The source is a human donor in a cohort sampled during active COVID-19.

Turning to this clone: At one of its ends the junction is not consistent with the germline gene, which may arise from a read error. The chain carries TRBV2 and TRBJ2-7, with TRBD1 matching over 7 bases. Germline V lookup: CDR1 SNHLY, CDR2 FYNNEI. The CDR3 extends over 13 amino acids. CDR3 amino acids: CASREGGFYEQYF. CDR3 coding DNA: TGTGCCAGCAGGGAAGGGGGCTTCTACGAGCAGTACTTC.

This chain uses TRBV7-2 with TRBJ1-1; 12 bases match TRBD1. The trim removed 5 bases at V and 10 bases at J, leaving 8 bases unmatched. The CDR3 has 14 residues. In germline, CDR1 is SGHTA, CDR2 FQGNSA. The DNA of the CDR3 is TGTGCCAGCAGCCGGCCGGGACAGGGGGCTGGAGCTTTCTTT. Encoded protein: CASSRPGQGAGAFF.

This clone came up once. The rearrangement joins TRBV13 to TRBJ1-5; tentative D call: TRBD1 (5 bases). V lost 6 bases and J 1 base, leaving 16 bases between the germline ends. There are 16 residues in the CDR3. The V gene's germline CDR1 is PRHDT and CDR2 FYEKMQ (reference sequence). The CDR3 sequence: CASSWGGAASNQPQHF. Written as DNA, the CDR3 is TGTGCCAGCAGTTGGGGCGGGGCCGCAAGCAATCAGCCCCAGCATTTT.

V is TRBV3-1 (or the pseudogene TRBV3-2) and J is TRBJ2-3, with D possibly being TRBD2 (8 bases). With 3 bases removed from V and 2 bases from J, the gap between germline ends came to 27 bases. The CDR3 runs 20 residues. The germline V gene encodes CDR1 LGHDT and CDR2 YNNKEL (reference sequence). Here the CDR3 DNA reads TGTGCCAGCAGCCACCAAGAACAGGGGACAGCGGGGGTCTTCACAGATACGCAGTATTTT. Amino acids: CASSHQEQGTAGVFTDTQYF.

This rearrangement joins TRBV3-1 (or the pseudogene TRBV3-2) to TRBJ1-1; D unclear. The germline gives CDR1 LGHDT, CDR2 YNNKEL (reference sequence). V was cut by 0 bases and J by 0 bases, with 8 bases left in between. The CDR3 consists of 15 residues. The CDR3 sequence is CASSQERPMNTEAFF. The CDR3 DNA is TGTGCCAGCAGCCAAGAGAGGCCCATGAACACTGAAGCTTTCTTT.